The 18 T cell receptor beta chains in this list originate from one sample, sequenced in a study of OX40 agonist ivuxolimab in advanced cancers. Some clones are missing from TCRdb's copy, which holds only in-frame ones; the method was immunoSEQ multiplex PCR. The sample records about 90,000 clones, under 95% being singletons. The sequencing used CD4+ or CD8+ T cells sorted from blood, collected in a trial of the OX40 agonist ivuxolimab. Receptors were obtained from an adult with an advanced solid tumor such as melanoma, head and neck, liver or kidney cancer.

This rearrangement joins TRBV9 to TRBJ2-1; D is unresolved. Germline CDR1 SGDLS, CDR2 YYNGEE. The CDR3 totals 11 residues. Trimming shortened V by 5 bases and J by 6 bases, and 6 bases separated the two germline ends. Here the CDR3 DNA reads TGTGCCAGCAGTAACTTCAATGAGCAGTTCTTC. Translating it yields CASSNFNEQFF.

The chain employs TRBV6-1 and TRBJ2-7; 7 bases are shared with TRBD1. The CDR3 length is 13 residues. From germline, CDR1 is MNHNS and CDR2 SASEGT. V was clipped by 4 bases and J by 1 base; unmatched bases: 1. For the CDR3, the DNA is TGTGCCAGCAGTGGGGACAGATCCTACGAGCAGTACTTC. The encoded protein is CASSGDRSYEQYF.

The chain uses TRBV18 and TRBJ2-1; 7 positions match TRBD1. This CDR3 region has 15 residues. V gave up 2 bases and J gave up 5 bases; unmatched junction bases: 6. Germline V lookup: CDR1 KGHSH, CDR2 LQKENI. The CDR3 nucleotides read TGTGCCAGCTCACCATTGGACAGGAGAAACAATGAGCAGTTCTTC. It translates to CASSPLDRRNNEQFF.

This clone has just one count. This sequence joins TRBV7-9 and TRBJ1-4; 7 bases line up with TRBD1. Germline V gives CDR1 SEHNR, CDR2 FQNEAQ (reference sequence). V was pared by 5 bases and J by 2 bases, with 2 bases of the junction left unmatched. The CDR3 is 14 residues long. The DNA of the CDR3 is TGTGCCAGCAGCCACAGGGGTACTAATGAAAAACTGTTTTTT. Protein product: CASSHRGTNEKLFF.

This clone was detected only once. V usage is TRBV27 and J usage is TRBJ2-5, with TRBD2 identical over 12 bases. The DNA end lines up better with TRBJ2-7; the J call may be wrong. Germline V gene data show CDR1 as MNHEY and CDR2 as SMNVEV (reference sequence). CDR3 length: 17 residues. The CDR3 here is CASSSRLAGAFSYEQYF. DNA of the CDR3: TGTGCCAGCAGTTCGCGACTAGCGGGAGCCTTTTCCTACGAGCAGTACTTC.

The V and J genes are TRBV6-1 and TRBJ1-5, with D unresolved. Germline-derived CDR1 and CDR2 are MNHNS and SASEGT. The germline V and J ends were trimmed by 6 bases and 4 bases, with 13 bases remaining between them. CDR3 length: 14 residues. Written as DNA, the CDR3 is TGTGCCAGCAGGGAGGGAACGTGGAATCAGCCCCAGCATTTT. This codes for CASREGTWNQPQHF.

This clone was detected only a few times. The CDR3, as DNA: TGTGCCAGCAGCTTAATGCCGGGGAGTGGCACAGATACGCAGTATTTT. This encodes CASSLMPGSGTDTQYF. The chain recombines TRBV11-1 with TRBJ2-3; possible D gene TRBD2, 5 bases. CDR3 length: 16 amino acids. Germline values: CDR1 SGHAT, CDR2 FQDESV (reference sequence). V dropped 2 bases and J dropped 1 base, with 13 bases sitting between them.

This chain links TRBV27 with TRBJ2-7; D uncertain. CDR3 size: 14 residues. Germline CDR1 MNHEY, CDR2 SMNVEV (reference sequence). The V gene lost 5 bases and the J gene lost 5 bases, with 16 bases spanning the gap. CDR3 nucleotide sequence: TGTGCCAGCAGTGTGACGGAGCCTGGGAACGAGCAGTACTTC. It is translated as CASSVTEPGNEQYF.

A remark on this clone: The same CDR3 is also encoded by other DNA sequences in this sample. V and J are TRBV29-1 and TRBJ1-1; maybe TRBD1 (6 bases). In germline, CDR1 is SQVTM, CDR2 ANQGSEA. The ends were cut back, 5 bases at V and 5 bases at J, with 15 bases in the middle. The CDR3 spans 13 residues. The CDR3 DNA follows: TGCAGCGTTCCGGGGGGCGGGGGAACTGAAGCTTTCTTT. Translating it yields CSVPGGGGTEAFF.

This chain uses TRBV6-1 with TRBJ1-6; tentative D call: TRBD1 (6 bases). Deletions cut 6 bases from V and 0 bases from J, with 9 bases between. The germline V gene has CDR1 MNHNS and CDR2 SASEGT. The CDR3 extends over 15 amino acids. The CDR3 region is CASRQDSSYNSPLHF. CDR3 in DNA: TGTGCCAGCAGGCAGGACAGCTCCTATAATTCACCCCTCCACTTT.

The CDR3 here is CASSLDLSSGSIYEQYF. Here the CDR3 DNA reads TGTGCCAGCAGCTTAGACCTATCTAGCGGGAGTATCTACGAGCAGTACTTC. The V gene is TRBV11-3, the J gene TRBJ2-7, with 10 bases fitting TRBD2. V was pared by 0 bases and J by 3 bases, with 8 bases of the junction left unmatched. Per germline, CDR1 SGHNT and CDR2 YENEEA. The CDR3 runs to 17 residues.

The genes are TRBV5-1 and TRBJ2-6, with 7 bases lining up with TRBD1. With V trimmed by 0 bases and J by 3 bases, 6 bases remained unmatched. The CDR3 contains 17 residues. Germline values: CDR1 SGHRS, CDR2 YFSETQ. CDR3 loop: CASSLEGGAHGANVLTF. In DNA form, the CDR3 reads TGCGCCAGCAGCTTGGAAGGGGGCGCGCATGGGGCCAACGTCCTGACTTTC.

The sample holds one count of this clone. V is TRBV28 and J is TRBJ2-7; 12 bases match TRBD1. The J segment lost 3 bases and the V segment lost 4 bases, leaving 10 bases of the junction unmatched. The germline gives CDR1 MDHEN, CDR2 SYDVKM. CDR3 length: 17 amino acids. The CDR3 DNA reads as TGTGCCAGCAGTTGGAACCGGGACAGGGGGCGGGGCTACGAGCAGTACTTC. Its protein product is CASSWNRDRGRGYEQYF.

The CDR3: CASSGGHSNTEAFF. CDR3 in DNA: TGTGCCAGCAGTGGGGGACATTCGAACACTGAAGCTTTCTTT. The chain uses TRBV6-1 and TRBJ1-1; D might be TRBD1 (6 bases). The V end was cut by 4 bases, the J end by 1 base, with 10 bases between. The CDR3 totals 14 residues. Germline-derived CDR1 and CDR2 are MNHNS and SASEGT.

V is TRBV7-6 and J is TRBJ2-3; D is undetermined. CDR3 length equals 14 residues. Germline V gene sequence: CDR1 SGHVS, CDR2 FNYEAQ. V dropped 1 base and J dropped 3 bases, with 8 bases sitting between them. CDR3 DNA: TGTGCCAGCAGCTTAGGGGCGAGGACAGATACGCAGTATTTT. This encodes CASSLGARTDTQYF.

J is TRBJ2-5 and V is TRBV20-1, with 7 bases lining up with TRBD2. V dropped 7 bases and J dropped 1; count of bases not matched to a gene: 0. Germline V CDR1 and CDR2: DFQATT, SNEGSKA (reference sequence). This CDR3 spans 11 amino acids. The CDR3 bases are TGCAGTGGGGAGGGCCAAGAGACCCAGTACTTC. Its translation is CSGEGQETQYF.

Written as DNA, the CDR3 is TGTGCCAGCAGCGTAGATTGGAGACTAGCCATCTCCTACAATGAGCAGTTCTTC. Encoded protein: CASSVDWRLAISYNEQFF. The chain employs TRBV9 and TRBJ2-1; TRBD2 agrees at 7 bases. This CDR3 comprises 18 residues. V lost 0 bases and J lost 0; bases outside the gene matches: 9. From germline, CDR1 is SGDLS and CDR2 YYNGEE.

The chain employs TRBV30 and TRBJ2-7; TRBD1 matches at 7 bases. J was trimmed by 2 bases and V by 3 bases; bases with no gene match: 4. Germline lookup yields CDR1 GTSNPN and CDR2 SVGIG (reference sequence). The CDR3 loop spans 13 amino acids. Written as DNA, the CDR3 is TGTGCCTGGAGCCCCGGACAGGCCTACGAGCAGTACTTC. The encoded protein is CAWSPGQAYEQYF.